The 18 T cell receptor beta chains below all came from one sample that was sequenced in a study of OX40 agonist ivuxolimab in advanced cancers. Library construction relied on the immunoSEQ multiplex PCR assay. The table comes from immuneACCESS by way of TCRdb, which keeps in-frame sequences with V and J called. Part of the clones is missing from these tables; in studies checked, under half for an unresolved V gene and the rest for unknown reasons. This sample has more than 60,000 clones in its table, and roughly 90% of those were observed once. 0.3% to 0.4% of the sample is taken by the ten largest. The sample was CD4+ or CD8+ T cells sorted from blood, taken in a trial of the OX40 agonist ivuxolimab. These TCRs come from an adult with an advanced solid tumor such as melanoma, head and neck, liver or kidney cancer.

The genes are TRBV4-3 and TRBJ2-3; no clear D gene. CDR3 size: 16 residues. The ends were cut back, 1 base at V and 0 bases at J, with 11 bases in the middle. CDR1 is LGHNA and CDR2 is YSLEER in the germline V gene. The CDR3 here is CASSQGSSSSTDTQYF. In DNA, the CDR3 is TGCGCCAGCAGCCAAGGAAGTTCATCTAGCACAGATACGCAGTATTTT.

This chain links TRBV14 with TRBJ1-1; D might be TRBD1 (6 bases). Germline V gene lookup returns CDR1 SGHDN and CDR2 FVKESK. CDR3 length equals 14 residues. V was clipped by 4 bases and J by 4 bases, with 13 bases between them. The CDR3 region has the DNA TGTGCCAGCAGCCGACAGGCGGGGGGCACTGAAGCTTTCTTT. Its protein is CASSRQAGGTEAFF.

V and J are TRBV14 and TRBJ2-7, with 7 bases lining up with TRBD2. CDR1 and CDR2 from the germline V gene are SGHDN and FVKESK. This CDR3 comprises 14 residues. J lost 2 bases, V lost 4 bases, and 5 bases had no gene match. Here the CDR3 reads CASSPAGIAYEQYF. CDR3 coding DNA: TGTGCCAGCAGCCCAGCGGGGATAGCCTACGAGCAGTACTTC.

This chain connects TRBV5-4 to TRBJ2-3, with a weak D call TRBD1 (5 bases). From germline, CDR1 is SGHNT and CDR2 YYREEE (reference sequence). The CDR3 consists of 15 residues. Trimming left V 2 bases short and J 2 bases short, with 12 bases between. CDR3 in DNA: TGTGCCAGCAGCTTAGACCAGGGCTTCACAGATACGCAGTATTTT. This encodes CASSLDQGFTDTQYF.

The chain joins TRBV28 to TRBJ2-7, with D tentatively TRBD1 (5 bases). Germline V lookup: CDR1 MDHEN, CDR2 SYDVKM. The V end was cut by 6 bases, the J end by 2 bases, with 8 bases between. This CDR3 contains 12 residues. The CDR3 loop reads CASRPDTYEQYF. The DNA of the CDR3 is TGTGCCAGCAGACCGGACACCTACGAGCAGTACTTC.

The rearrangement uses TRBV9 and TRBJ2-7; 7 bases agree with TRBD1. The CDR3 is made up of 15 amino acids. The J segment lost 3 bases and the V segment lost 1 base, leaving 7 bases of the junction unmatched. The germline V gene encodes CDR1 SGDLS and CDR2 YYNGEE. The chain's CDR3 is CASSVTGQNLYEQYF. The CDR3, as DNA: TGTGCCAGCAGCGTAACGGGACAGAACCTCTACGAGCAGTACTTC.

The chain combines TRBV7-2 with TRBJ2-5, with D perhaps matching TRBD2 (5 bases). CDR3 length: 14 amino acids. Germline values: CDR1 SGHTA, CDR2 FQGNSA. V shed 5 bases and J shed 5 bases, with 15 bases lying between them. The CDR3: CASSPILASETQYF. CDR3 sequence (DNA): TGTGCCAGCAGCCCAATCCTAGCTTCGGAGACCCAGTACTTC.

The chain joins TRBV29-1 to TRBJ2-1; 7 positions match TRBD2. The ends lost 8 bases at V and 3 bases at J; junction bases unmatched: 10. Germline V lookup: CDR1 SQVTM, CDR2 ANQGSEA. The CDR3 runs 14 residues. The CDR3 DNA reads as TGCAGCCCATCCCCCCTAGCGGTCTACAATGAGCAGTTCTTC. It is translated as CSPSPLAVYNEQFF.

The chain recombines TRBV6-5 with TRBJ1-1; D gene uncertain. The CDR3 is 13 amino acids. Germline V gene data show CDR1 as MNHEY and CDR2 as SVGAGI. Trimming pared 7 bases from V and 1 base from J, leaving 10 bases between. CDR3 protein: CASTRTGNTEAFF. For the CDR3, the DNA is TGTGCCAGCACCCGGACGGGGAACACTGAAGCTTTCTTT.

The chain links TRBV5-1 to TRBJ1-2; 7 nucleotides align to TRBD1. CDR1 and CDR2 from the germline V gene are SGHRS and YFSETQ. CDR3 length: 15 residues. Unmatched junction bases numbered 14, after V lost 4 bases and J lost 8 bases. The DNA of the CDR3 is TGCGCCAGCAGCCTGGGGTCTGACAGGGTTTACGGCTACACCTTC. It codes for CASSLGSDRVYGYTF.

This chain links TRBV28 with TRBJ1-6; no clear D gene. CDR1 is MDHEN, CDR2 SYDVKM, per germline. The CDR3 sequence is 12 residues long. Deletions cut 8 bases from V and 5 bases from J, with 7 bases between. CDR3 DNA sequence: TGTGCCAGCGAGGACCATAATTCACCCCTCCACTTT. Amino acid sequence: CASEDHNSPLHF.

The V gene is TRBV23-1, the J gene TRBJ2-7; D is unresolved. TRBV23-1 is given ORF status, its function remaining uncertain. Trimming shortened V by 0 bases and J by 7 bases, and 10 bases separated the two germline ends. The CDR3 runs 13 residues. CDR3: CASSQSCSGEQYF. The CDR3, as DNA: TGCGCCAGCAGTCAATCGTGTTCCGGTGAGCAGTACTTC.

The gene calls are TRBV7-7 and TRBJ2-2, with TRBD2 matching 8 bases. V was clipped by 5 bases and J by 5 bases; unmatched bases: 4. This CDR3 spans 14 amino acids. In germline, CDR1 is SSHAT, CDR2 FNYEAQ (reference sequence). The DNA of the CDR3 is TGTGCCAGCAGCCCCGGGACTAGTACCGGGGAGCTGTTTTTT. Its translation: CASSPGTSTGELFF.

This chain connects TRBV29-1 to TRBJ2-2; D is perhaps TRBD1 (6 bases). Germline-derived CDR1 and CDR2 are SQVTM and ANQGSEA. This CDR3 is built from 17 residues. V lost 4 bases, J lost 6 bases, and 24 bases lay in between. CDR3 nucleotides: TGCAGCGTTGCTCCAGCAACACGGGACACTATCGCCGGGGAGCTGTTTTTT. It yields the protein CSVAPATRDTIAGELFF.

The chain joins TRBV19 to TRBJ1-6; D may be TRBD1 (5 bases). CDR1 is LNHDA, CDR2 SQIVND, per germline (reference sequence). The CDR3 has 15 amino acids. Trimming left V 2 bases short and J 5 bases short, with 10 bases between. The CDR3 nucleotides read TGTGCCAGTAGTATATCGGGGCGGAATAATTCACCCCTCCACTTT. Translating it yields CASSISGRNNSPLHF.

The chain combines TRBV19 with TRBJ1-1; TRBD1 might be the D (5 bases). Germline lookup yields CDR1 LNHDA and CDR2 SQIVND (reference sequence). This CDR3 region has 14 residues. V shed 5 bases and J shed 1 base, with 11 bases lying between them. CDR3 in DNA: TGTGCCAGTAGTGAGCTGGACAAGAACACTGAAGCTTTCTTT. It is translated as CASSELDKNTEAFF.

The chain couples TRBV27 to TRBJ2-7, with 10 bases fitting TRBD1. Looked up from germline, CDR1 is MNHEY and CDR2 is SMNVEV (reference sequence). This CDR3 is 14 amino acids long. J was trimmed by 4 bases and V by 6 bases; bases with no gene match: 6. CDR3 DNA: TGTGCCAGCAGACCCGGGACAGGGGAATACGAGCAGTACTTC. Translating gives CASRPGTGEYEQYF.

The genes are TRBV6-5 and TRBJ2-5, with D possibly TRBD1 on 6 matching bases. This CDR3 is built from 15 residues. V was clipped by 5 bases and J by 1 base, with 14 bases between them. The germline CDR1 and CDR2 sequences are MNHEY and SVGAGI. CDR3: CASSRSGVPQETQYF. For the CDR3, the DNA is TGTGCCAGCAGTCGTTCAGGGGTGCCCCAAGAGACCCAGTACTTC.